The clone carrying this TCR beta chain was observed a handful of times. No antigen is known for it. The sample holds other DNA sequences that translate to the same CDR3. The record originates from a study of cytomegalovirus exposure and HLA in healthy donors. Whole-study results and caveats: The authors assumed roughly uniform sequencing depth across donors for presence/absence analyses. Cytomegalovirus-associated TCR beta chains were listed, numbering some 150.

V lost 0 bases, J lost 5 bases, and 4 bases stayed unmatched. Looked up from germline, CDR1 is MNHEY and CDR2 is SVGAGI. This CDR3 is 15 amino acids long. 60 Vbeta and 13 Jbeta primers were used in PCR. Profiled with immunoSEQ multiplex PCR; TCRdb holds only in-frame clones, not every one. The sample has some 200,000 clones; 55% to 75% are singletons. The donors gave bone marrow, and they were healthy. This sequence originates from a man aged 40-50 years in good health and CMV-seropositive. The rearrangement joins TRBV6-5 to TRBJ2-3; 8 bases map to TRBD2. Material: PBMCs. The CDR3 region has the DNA TGTGCCAGCAGTTACTCCGGACTAGCCGGAGATACGCAGTATTTT. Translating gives CASSYSGLAGDTQYF.